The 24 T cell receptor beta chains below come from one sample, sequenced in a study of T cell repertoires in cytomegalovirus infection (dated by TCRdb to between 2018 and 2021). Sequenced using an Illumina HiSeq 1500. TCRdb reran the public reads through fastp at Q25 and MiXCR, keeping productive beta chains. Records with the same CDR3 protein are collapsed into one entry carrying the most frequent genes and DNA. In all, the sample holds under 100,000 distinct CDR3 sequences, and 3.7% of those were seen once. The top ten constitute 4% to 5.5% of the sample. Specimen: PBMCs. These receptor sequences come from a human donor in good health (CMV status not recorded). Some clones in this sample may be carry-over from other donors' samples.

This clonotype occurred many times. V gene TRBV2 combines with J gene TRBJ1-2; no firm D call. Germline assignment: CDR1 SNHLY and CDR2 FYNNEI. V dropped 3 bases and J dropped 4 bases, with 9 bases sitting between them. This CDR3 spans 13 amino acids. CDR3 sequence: CASSDTSGYGYTF. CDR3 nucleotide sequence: TGTGCCAGCAGTGATACGTCTGGCTATGGCTACACCTTC. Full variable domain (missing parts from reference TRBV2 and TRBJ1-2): EPEVTQTPSHQVTQMGQEVILRCVPISNHLYFYWYRQILGQKVEFLVSFYNNEISEKSEIFDDQFSVERPDGSNFTLKIRSTKLEDSAMYFCASSDTSGYGYTFGSGTRLTVV.

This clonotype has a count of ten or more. CDR3 loop: CASRAWGSGANVLTF. DNA for the CDR3: TGTGCCAGCAGGGCCTGGGGCTCTGGGGCCAACGTCCTGACTTTC. The gene calls are TRBV6-2 or TRBV6-3 and TRBJ2-6; D ambiguous. Germline V gene sequence: CDR1 MNHEY, CDR2 SVGEGT. Trimming cost V 6 bases and J 0 bases, with 9 bases left between them. The CDR3 loop spans 15 amino acids.

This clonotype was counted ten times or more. Written as DNA, the CDR3 is TGCAGTGCTAGCCCGCTGACGGACCACTATGGCTACACCTTC. Its translation is CSASPLTDHYGYTF. The gene calls are TRBV20-1 and TRBJ1-2; no clear D. This CDR3 region has 14 residues. Trimming shortened V by 3 bases and J by 3 bases, and 14 bases separated the two germline ends. Looked up from germline, CDR1 is DFQATT and CDR2 is SNEGSKA (reference sequence).

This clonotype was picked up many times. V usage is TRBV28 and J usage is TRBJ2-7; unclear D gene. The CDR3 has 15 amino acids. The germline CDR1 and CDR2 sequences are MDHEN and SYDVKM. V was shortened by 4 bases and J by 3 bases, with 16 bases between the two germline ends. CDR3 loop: CASSSLDIVVYEQYF. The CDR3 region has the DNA TGTGCCAGCAGTTCCCTGGATATCGTAGTCTACGAGCAGTACTTC. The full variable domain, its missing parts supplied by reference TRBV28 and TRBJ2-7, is DVKVTQSSRYLVKRTGEKVFLECVQDMDHENMFWYRQDPGLGLRLIYFSYDVKMKEKGDIPEGYSVSREKKERFSLILESASTNQTSMYLCASSSLDIVVYEQYFGPGTRLTVT.

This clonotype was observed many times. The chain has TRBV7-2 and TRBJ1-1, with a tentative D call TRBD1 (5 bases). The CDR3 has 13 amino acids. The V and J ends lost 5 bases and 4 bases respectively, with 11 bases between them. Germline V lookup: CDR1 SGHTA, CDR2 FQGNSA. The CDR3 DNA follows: TGTGCCAGCAGCGGGGGGTGGGCCACTGAAGCTTTCTTT. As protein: CASSGGWATEAFF.

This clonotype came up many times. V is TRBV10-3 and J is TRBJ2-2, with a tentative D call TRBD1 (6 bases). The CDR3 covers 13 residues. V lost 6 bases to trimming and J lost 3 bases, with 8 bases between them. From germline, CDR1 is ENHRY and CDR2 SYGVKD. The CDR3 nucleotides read TGTGCCATCAGGGGGACACACACCGGGGAGCTGTTTTTT. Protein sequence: CAIRGTHTGELFF.

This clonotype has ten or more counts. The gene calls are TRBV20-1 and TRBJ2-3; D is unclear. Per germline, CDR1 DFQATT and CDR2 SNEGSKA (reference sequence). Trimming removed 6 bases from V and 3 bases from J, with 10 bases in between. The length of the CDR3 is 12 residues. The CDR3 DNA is TGCAGTGCCGCATTGAAGACAGATACGCAGTATTTT. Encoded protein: CSAALKTDTQYF.

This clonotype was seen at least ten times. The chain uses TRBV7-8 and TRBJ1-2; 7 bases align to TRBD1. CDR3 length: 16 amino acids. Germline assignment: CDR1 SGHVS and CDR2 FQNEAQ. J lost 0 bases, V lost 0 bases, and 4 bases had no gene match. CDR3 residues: CASSLAGGTANYGYTF. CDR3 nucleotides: TGTGCCAGCAGCTTAGCCGGAGGGACAGCTAACTATGGCTACACCTTC.

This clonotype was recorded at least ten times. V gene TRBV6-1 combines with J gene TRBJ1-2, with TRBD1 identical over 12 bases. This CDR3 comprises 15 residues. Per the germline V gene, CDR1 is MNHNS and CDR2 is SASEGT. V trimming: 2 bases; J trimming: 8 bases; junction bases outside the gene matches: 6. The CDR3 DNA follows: TGTGCCAGCAGTGAACCGGGACAGGGGGCTGGAGGCTACACCTTC. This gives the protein CASSEPGQGAGGYTF.

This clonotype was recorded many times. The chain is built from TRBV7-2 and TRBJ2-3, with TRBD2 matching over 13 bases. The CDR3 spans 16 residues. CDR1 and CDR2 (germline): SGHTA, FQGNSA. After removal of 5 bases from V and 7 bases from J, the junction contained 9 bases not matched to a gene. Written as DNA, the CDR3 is TGTGCCAGCAGCCTACAACTAGCGGGGGGGCCTAATACGCAGTATTTT. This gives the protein CASSLQLAGGPNTQYF.

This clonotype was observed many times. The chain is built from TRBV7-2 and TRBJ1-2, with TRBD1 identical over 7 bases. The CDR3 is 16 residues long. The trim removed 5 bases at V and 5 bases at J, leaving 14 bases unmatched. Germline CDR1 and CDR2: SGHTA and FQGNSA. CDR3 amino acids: CASSTRQGVSSYGYTF. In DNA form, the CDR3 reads TGTGCCAGCAGCACAAGACAGGGAGTCTCGTCATATGGCTACACCTTC.

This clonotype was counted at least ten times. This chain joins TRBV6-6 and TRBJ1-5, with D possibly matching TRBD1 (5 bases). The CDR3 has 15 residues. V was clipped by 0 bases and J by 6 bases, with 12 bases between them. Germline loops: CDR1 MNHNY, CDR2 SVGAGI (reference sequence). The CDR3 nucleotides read TGTGCCAGCAGTTACTCCGGGGACGGCGTTCAGCCCCAGCATTTT. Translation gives CASSYSGDGVQPQHF.

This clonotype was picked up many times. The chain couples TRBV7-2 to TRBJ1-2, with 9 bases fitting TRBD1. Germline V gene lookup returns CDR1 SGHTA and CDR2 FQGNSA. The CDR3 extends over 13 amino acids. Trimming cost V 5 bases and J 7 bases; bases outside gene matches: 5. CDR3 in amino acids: CASSADRGGGYTF. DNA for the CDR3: TGTGCCAGCAGCGCCGACAGGGGGGGTGGCTACACCTTC.

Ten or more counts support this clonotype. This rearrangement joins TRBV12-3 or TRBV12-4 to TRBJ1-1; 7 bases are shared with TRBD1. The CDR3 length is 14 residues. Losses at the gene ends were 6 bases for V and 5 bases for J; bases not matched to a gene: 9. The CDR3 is CASRPTGPGTEAFF. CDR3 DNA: TGTGCCAGCAGGCCGACAGGGCCAGGGACTGAAGCTTTCTTT.

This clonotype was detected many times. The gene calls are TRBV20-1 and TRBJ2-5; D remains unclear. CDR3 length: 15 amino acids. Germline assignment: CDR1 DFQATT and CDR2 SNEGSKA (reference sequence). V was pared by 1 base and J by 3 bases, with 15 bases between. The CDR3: CSARADKFIEETQYF. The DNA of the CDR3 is TGCAGTGCTAGAGCGGATAAGTTTATAGAAGAGACCCAGTACTTC.

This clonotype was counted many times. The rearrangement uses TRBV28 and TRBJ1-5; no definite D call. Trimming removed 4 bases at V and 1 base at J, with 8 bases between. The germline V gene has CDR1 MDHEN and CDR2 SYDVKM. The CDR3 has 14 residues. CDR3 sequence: CASSSSASNQPQHF. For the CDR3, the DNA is TGTGCCAGCAGTTCCAGCGCCAGCAATCAGCCCCAGCATTTT. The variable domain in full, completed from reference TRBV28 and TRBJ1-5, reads DVKVTQSSRYLVKRTGEKVFLECVQDMDHENMFWYRQDPGLGLRLIYFSYDVKMKEKGDIPEGYSVSREKKERFSLILESASTNQTSMYLCASSSSASNQPQHFGDGTRLSIL.

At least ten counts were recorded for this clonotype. CDR3 protein: CASSLDPGRWNEKLFF. DNA for the CDR3: TGTGCCAGCAGCTTAGACCCCGGGAGATGGAATGAAAAACTGTTTTTT. The rearrangement joins TRBV7-2 to TRBJ1-4; D is undetermined. CDR3 length: 16 amino acids. V lost 1 base and J 5 bases, leaving 14 bases between the germline ends. Germline loops: CDR1 SGHTA, CDR2 FQGNSA. The whole variable domain, filled in from reference TRBV7-2 and TRBJ1-4, reads GAGVSQSPSNKVTEKGKDVELRCDPISGHTALYWYRQSLGQGLEFLIYFQGNSAPDKSGLPSDRFSAERTGGSVSTLTIQRTQQEDSAVYLCASSLDPGRWNEKLFFGSGTQLSVL.

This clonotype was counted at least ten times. The CDR3 region is CASRPSRGLGGMNTEAFF. CDR3 bases: TGTGCCAGCAGACCCAGCAGGGGGCTGGGGGGGATGAACACTGAAGCTTTCTTT. V gene TRBV6-2 or TRBV6-3 combines with J gene TRBJ1-1, with TRBD1 identical over 8 bases. Germline lookup yields CDR1 MNHEY and CDR2 SVGEGT. The CDR3 covers 18 residues. V was pared by 6 bases and J by 0 bases, with 15 bases of the junction left unmatched.

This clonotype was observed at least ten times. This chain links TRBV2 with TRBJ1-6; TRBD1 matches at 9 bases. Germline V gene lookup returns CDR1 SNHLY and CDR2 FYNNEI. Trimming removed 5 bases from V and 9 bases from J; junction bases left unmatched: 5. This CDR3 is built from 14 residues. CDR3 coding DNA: TGTGCCAGCAGTTCCGGGACAGGGCGTTCACCCCTCCACTTT. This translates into CASSSGTGRSPLHF.

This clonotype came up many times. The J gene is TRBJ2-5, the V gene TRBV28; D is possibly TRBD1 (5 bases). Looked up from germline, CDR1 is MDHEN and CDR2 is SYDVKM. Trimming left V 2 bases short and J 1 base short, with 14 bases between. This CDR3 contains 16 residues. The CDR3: CASSLQGSRTQETQYF. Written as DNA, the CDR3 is TGTGCCAGCAGTTTACAGGGAAGCAGAACCCAAGAGACCCAGTACTTC.

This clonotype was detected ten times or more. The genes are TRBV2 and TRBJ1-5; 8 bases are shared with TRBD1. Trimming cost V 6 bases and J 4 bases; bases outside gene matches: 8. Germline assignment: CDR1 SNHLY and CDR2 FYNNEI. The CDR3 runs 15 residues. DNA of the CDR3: TGTGCCAGCAGACTCGACAGGGGAGGGAATCAGCCCCAGCATTTT. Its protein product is CASRLDRGGNQPQHF.

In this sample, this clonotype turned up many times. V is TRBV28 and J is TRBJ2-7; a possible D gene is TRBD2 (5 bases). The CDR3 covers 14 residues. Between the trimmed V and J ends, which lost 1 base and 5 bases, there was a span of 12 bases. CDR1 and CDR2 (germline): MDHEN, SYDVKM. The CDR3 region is CASSLLREYDEQYF. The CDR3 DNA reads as TGTGCCAGCAGTTTATTACGGGAATATGACGAGCAGTACTTC.

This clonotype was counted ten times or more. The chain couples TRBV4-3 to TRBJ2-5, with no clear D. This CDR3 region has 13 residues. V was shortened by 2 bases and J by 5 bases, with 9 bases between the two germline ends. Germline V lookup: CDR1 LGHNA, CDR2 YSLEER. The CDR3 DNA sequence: TGCGCCAGCAGCCAACAGATTGGGGAGACCCAGTACTTC. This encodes CASSQQIGETQYF.

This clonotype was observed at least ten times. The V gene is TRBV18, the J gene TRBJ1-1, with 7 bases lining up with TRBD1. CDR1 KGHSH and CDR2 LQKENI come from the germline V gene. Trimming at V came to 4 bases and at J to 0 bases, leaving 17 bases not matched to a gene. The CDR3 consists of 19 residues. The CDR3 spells CASSQGPTGVRSMNTEAFF. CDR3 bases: TGTGCCAGCTCACAAGGGCCAACAGGGGTAAGGTCCATGAACACTGAAGCTTTCTTT. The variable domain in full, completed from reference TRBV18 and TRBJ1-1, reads NAGVMQNPRHLVRRRGQEARLRCSPMKGHSHVYWYRQLPEEGLKFMVYLQKENIIDESGMPKERFSAEFPKEGPSILRIQQVVRGDSAAYFCASSQGPTGVRSMNTEAFFGQGTRLTVV.